This TCR beta chain was captured by sequencing in a study of regulatory T cells in long-lasting Graves disease. Overall study results and limits: There were preferences for TRBV28, TRBJ1-2 and TRBJ2-5 in persistent disease.

The CDR3 loop spans 15 amino acids. V dropped 7 bases and J dropped 9; count of bases not matched to a gene: 16. CDR1 LNHDA and CDR2 SQIVND come from the germline V gene (reference sequence). Assembly of TCR beta libraries relied on iRepertoire HTBI primers together with Arm-PCR of CDR3 regions. TCRdb re-called the multiplex PCR reads with MiXCR, one entry per CDR3 protein. The repertoire consists of 620,000 or so distinct CDR3 sequences, with roughly 16% occurring once and the leading ten covering approximately 18%. The time point: newly diagnosed GD, antithyroid drugs for less than 3 months. With RNA extracted from PBMCs as input, the TCR library was made. Those enrolled as patients came out of an endocrinology department in Xi'an, China. Into tubes containing EDTA, nine milliliters of peripheral blood were drawn. This clonotype was detected only a few times. The antigen remains unidentified. The same sample was also used in a study of T cells in Graves' hyperthyroidism and ophthalmopathy. This second report adds: Separation of ophthalmopathy from stable hyperthyroidism was achieved by a 13 V-J model.

The rearrangement joins TRBV19 to TRBJ2-3, with TRBD2 identical over 7 bases. This receptor was obtained from a woman younger than 45 with Graves disease. Sequenced here: peripheral blood mononuclear cells (PBMCs), sampled at new diagnosis, from a patient treated with antithyroid drugs. This CDR3 reads CASTLRGSGTATQYF. Here the CDR3 DNA reads TGTGCCAGTACCCTAAGAGGGAGCGGGACGGCCACGCAGTATTTT.